This TCR beta chain is from a study of T cells after yellow fever vaccination. The ends were cut back, 6 bases at V and 4 bases at J, with 16 bases in the middle. CDR3 length equals 15 residues. Germline V gene lookup returns CDR1 SGHRS and CDR2 YFSETQ. This clonotype has at least ten counts. The target antigen is unknown. 5'RACE template switching added a universal primer site and UMIs to TCR cDNA. From the 5' RACE reads, TCRdb called clonotypes with MiXCR, one entry per CDR3 protein. The sample includes some 400,000 distinct CDR3 sequences, approximately 5.7% of them seen just once. Study outcomes and limitations: In FACS-sorted repertoires, abundant clonotypes from the bulk population could appear as contaminants. Among all clonotypes, a small share was observed in both CD4 and CD8 compartments. Post-booster reappearance was seen for most primary-vaccination clones (about 96% CD4, 75% to 90% CD8).

The sample here was PBMCs, taken 5 days after the yellow fever booster vaccination. The source of this sequence is a man aged 25-45 years who received the YFV17D yellow fever vaccine. The chain employs TRBV5-1 and TRBJ2-2; no firm D call. The CDR3 DNA follows: TGCGCCAGCACCTACTTAGACGGCCTCACCGGGGAGCTGTTTTTT. Translated: CASTYLDGLTGELFF.